This T cell receptor beta chain was identified in a study of cytomegalovirus exposure and HLA in healthy donors. Study outcomes and limitations: Fewer N-insertions than the roughly 630-donor mean were reportedly shown by an Asian-associated ancestry cluster in a later analysis. The study designated about 160 TCR beta chains cytomegalovirus-associated. According to reports, the classifier identified cytomegalovirus status with high specificity and sensitivity. A further, later analysis showed that HLA-associated TCR beta chains (compared with equally common others) were more clonally expanded.

In this sample, this clone turned up a few times. The antigen remains undetermined. V shed 3 bases, J shed 4 bases, and the junction held 7 bases outside the gene matches. Germline V CDR1 and CDR2: SGHRS, YFSETQ. CDR3 size: 15 residues. Researchers ran the PCR with 60 Vbeta and 13 Jbeta primers. Measured with immunoSEQ multiplex PCR; TCRdb has only the in-frame clones, and not every one. Of around 200,000 clones listed, around 80% are singletons. The genes are TRBV5-1 and TRBJ1-2; TRBD1 matches at 9 bases. Input material: PBMCs. This clonotype was obtained from a woman aged 60-70 years in good health and CMV-seropositive. The DNA for the CDR3 is TGCGCCAGCAGCTCCCGGGACAGGGACCCCTATGGCTACACCTTC. Its protein product is CASSSRDRDPYGYTF. The full variable domain, its missing parts supplied by reference TRBV5-1 and TRBJ1-2, is KAGVTQTPRYLIKTRGQQVTLSCSPISGHRSVSWYQQTPGQGLQFLFEYFSETQRNKGNFPGRFSGRQFSNSRSEMNVSTLELGDSALYLCASSSRDRDPYGYTFGSGTRLTVV.